These 26 T cell receptor beta chains originate from one sample sequenced in a study of CD8 T cells in Susac syndrome. RNA, at roughly 0.45 to 1 ug, was reverse transcribed with random hexamers. MiXCR, applied by TCRdb to the immunoSEQ multiplex PCR reads, yields one record per CDR3 protein. The top ten clones hold roughly 0.094% of a sample with roughly 170,000 distinct CDR3 sequences, 85% to 95% of them seen once. The source material was CD4+ T cells from PBMCs. These receptors were obtained from a human donor with multiple sclerosis.

The V call is TRBV2, the J call TRBJ2-2; unclear D gene. Germline CDR1 and CDR2: SNHLY and FYNNEI. V was cut by 8 bases and J by 6 bases, with 7 bases left in between. This CDR3 has 11 amino acids. The CDR3 is CASAGSGELFF. The CDR3 coding sequence is TGTGCCAGCGCCGGGTCCGGGGAGCTGTTTTTT.

The CDR3: CSVMGLAGAFPLYEQYF. CDR3 DNA sequence: TGCAGCGTTATGGGACTAGCGGGAGCCTTCCCCCTCTACGAGCAGTACTTC. This chain links TRBV29-1 with TRBJ2-7; 14 nucleotides agree with TRBD2. The CDR3 has 17 amino acids. Trimming removed 5 bases from V and 3 bases from J; junction bases left unmatched: 12. CDR1 is SQVTM and CDR2 is ANQGSEA in the germline V gene.

The V gene is TRBV6-6, the J gene TRBJ2-1; 8 bases line up with TRBD1. The V and J ends lost 6 bases and 5 bases, in that order; junction bases with no gene match: 6. Germline assignment: CDR1 MNHNY and CDR2 SVGAGI (reference sequence). This CDR3 has 14 amino acids. CDR3 protein: CASSSRDRNNEQFF. The CDR3, as DNA: TGTGCCAGCAGCTCTCGGGACAGGAACAATGAGCAGTTCTTC.

The chain joins TRBV7-3 to TRBJ1-1; weak D call: TRBD1 (5 bases). This CDR3 has 17 residues. The germline CDR1 and CDR2 sequences are SGHTA and FQGTGA. With 5 bases removed from V and 1 base from J, the gap between germline ends came to 20 bases. Here the CDR3 reads CASSPQGGGPTNTEAFF. The CDR3 DNA reads as TGTGCCAGCAGCCCCCAAGGCGGGGGTCCAACGAACACTGAAGCTTTCTTT.

This sequence joins TRBV18 and TRBJ2-5; D tentatively reads TRBD1 or TRBD2 (5 bases each). This CDR3 has 13 residues. The germline gives CDR1 KGHSH, CDR2 LQKENI. Between the trimmed V and J ends, which lost 9 bases and 2 bases, there was a span of 13 bases. The CDR3 DNA reads as TGTGCCAGTTTCCGGGACCAGCAAGAGACCCAGTACTTC. Residues: CASFRDQQETQYF.

The V call is TRBV21-1, the J call TRBJ2-1; the tabulated D call, TRBD1, remains unverified against the DNA. TRBV21-1 constitutes a pseudogene. This CDR3 comprises 16 residues. In DNA, the CDR3 is TGTGCCAGTCCGCCCCCTTTGGTGGGGCACTGGGATGAGCAGTTCTTC. This codes for CASPPPLVGHWDEQFF.

CDR3 nucleotide sequence: TGTGCCAGCAGGCGGGACTCCGCCCAGGAGCAGTTCTTC. Encoded protein: CASRRDSAQEQFF. This chain connects TRBV2 to TRBJ2-1; possibly TRBD2 for D (6 bases). The CDR3 is 13 amino acids. CDR1 is SNHLY, CDR2 FYNNEI, per germline. V gave up 6 bases and J gave up 10 bases, with 16 bases separating them. The full variable domain, with the rest looked up from reference TRBV2 and TRBJ2-1, is EPEVTQTPSHQVTQMGQEVILRCVPISNHLYFYWYRQILGQKVEFLVSFYNNEISEKSEIFDDQFSVERPDGSNFTLKIRSTKLEDSAMYFCASRRDSAQEQFFGPGTRLTVL.

CDR3 residues: CASSPDRESYTF. CDR3 sequence (DNA): TGTGCCAGCAGTCCCGACAGGGAGAGCTACACCTTC. The chain combines TRBV12-3 or TRBV12-4 with TRBJ1-2, with 7 bases that match TRBD1. The length of the CDR3 is 12 residues. V shed 5 bases and J 9 bases; nucleotides not matched to a gene: 6.

The rearrangement links TRBV6-1 to TRBJ2-7, with 9 bases identical to TRBD2. This CDR3 spans 15 amino acids. V lost 4 bases, J lost 2 bases, and 6 bases stayed unmatched. Per germline, CDR1 MNHNS and CDR2 SASEGT. The CDR3 region has the DNA TGTGCCAGCAGTGTCCAAGCGGGGGGAACCTACGAGCAGTACTTC. Encoded protein: CASSVQAGGTYEQYF.

The J gene is TRBJ2-3, the V gene TRBV27, with 11 bases lining up with TRBD2. The CDR3 runs to 16 residues. Germline CDR1 is MNHEY and CDR2 is SMNVEV (reference sequence). J gave up 3 bases and V 5 bases, and 7 bases lay outside the gene matches. The chain's CDR3 is CASSTLGLAATDTQYF. Here the CDR3 DNA reads TGTGCCAGCAGTACCCTGGGACTAGCGGCAACAGATACGCAGTATTTT.

This clonotype was observed a single time. The chain recombines TRBV18 with TRBJ1-1; D unresolved. The CDR3 totals 13 residues. The V end lost 6 bases, the J end lost 3 bases, and 11 bases lay between the germline ends. Germline CDR1 reads KGHSH; CDR2 reads LQKENI. Here the CDR3 DNA reads TGTGCCAGCTCGCCCGGGAGCGACACTGAAGCTTTCTTT. Protein sequence: CASSPGSDTEAFF.

This chain links TRBV5-1 with TRBJ2-2; 7 bases fit TRBD1. The ends lost 4 bases at V and 4 bases at J; junction bases unmatched: 7. The CDR3 contains 15 residues. Germline-derived CDR1 and CDR2 are SGHRS and YFSETQ. CDR3 nucleotides: TGCGCCAGCAGCCTGACAGGGCTGGCCACCGGGGAGCTGTTTTTT. Its translation: CASSLTGLATGELFF.

The V gene is TRBV13, the J gene TRBJ2-3; 14 positions match TRBD2. Trimming cost V 4 bases and J 7 bases; bases outside gene matches: 7. Germline assignment: CDR1 PRHDT and CDR2 FYEKMQ (reference sequence). This CDR3 has 16 amino acids. The CDR3: CASSYRTSGGINTQYF. CDR3 bases: TGTGCCAGCAGCTACCGGACTAGCGGGGGGATAAATACGCAGTATTTT.

The DNA of the CDR3 is TGTGCCACCAGGGGGGAGTTTAATTCACCCCTCCACTTT. Translating gives CATRGEFNSPLHF. V gene TRBV7-9 combines with J gene TRBJ1-6, with TRBD1 matching over 7 bases. The length of the CDR3 is 13 residues. Per the germline V gene, CDR1 is SEHNR and CDR2 is FQNEAQ (reference sequence). V shed 10 bases and J 6 bases; nucleotides not matched to a gene: 6. The whole variable domain, filled in from reference TRBV7-9 and TRBJ1-6, reads DTGVSQNPRHKITKRGQNVTFRCDPISEHNRLYWYRQTLGQGPEFLTYFQNEAQLEKSRLLSDRFSAERPKGSFSTLEIQRTEQGDSAMYLCATRGEFNSPLHFGNGTRLTVT.

V is TRBV28 and J is TRBJ1-2; a possible D gene is TRBD1 (5 bases). The CDR3 covers 15 residues. V was clipped by 3 bases and J by 6 bases, with 17 bases between them. In germline, CDR1 is MDHEN, CDR2 SYDVKM. CDR3 in DNA: TGTGCCAGCAGTTTGCCCGGCGGGGGGGAAGATGGCTACACCTTC. This encodes CASSLPGGGEDGYTF.

This clonotype was detected only a few times. The chain couples TRBV24-1 to TRBJ2-2; TRBD2 matches 14 bases. This CDR3 spans 18 amino acids. Germline trimming cut 3 bases from V and 3 bases from J; bases unmatched to any gene: 5. From germline, CDR1 is KGHDR and CDR2 SFDVKD. The CDR3 DNA reads TGTGCCACCAGTGATCCCGGGACTAGCGGGAGTTACACCGGGGAGCTGTTTTTT. It specifies CATSDPGTSGSYTGELFF.

This chain connects TRBV2 to TRBJ1-6, with a weak D call TRBD1 (6 bases). The CDR3 totals 14 residues. Germline V lookup: CDR1 SNHLY, CDR2 FYNNEI. Trimming took off 3 bases at V and 8 bases at J, with 11 bases between the two ends. CDR3 bases: TGTGCCAGCAGTGAGCAGGGGAGGGATTCACCCCTCCACTTT. Translating gives CASSEQGRDSPLHF.

This rearrangement joins TRBV15 to TRBJ1-1; D is unclear. V was pared by 1 base and J by 8 bases, with 17 bases between. The CDR3 spans 15 residues. CDR1 and CDR2 (germline): LNHNV, YYDKDF (reference sequence). CDR3: CATSRAISQTTEAFF. CDR3 nucleotides: TGTGCCACCAGCAGAGCAATAAGCCAGACAACCGAAGCTTTCTTT.

The chain couples TRBV5-5 to TRBJ2-1; 14 bases align to TRBD2. The germline V gene has CDR1 SGHKS and CDR2 YYEKEE (reference sequence). The CDR3 loop spans 16 amino acids. With 2 bases clipped from V and 10 bases from J, the junction kept 8 bases outside the gene matches. The CDR3 reads CASSFQGLAGAGEQFF. DNA of the CDR3: TGTGCCAGCAGCTTCCAGGGACTAGCGGGAGCTGGGGAGCAGTTCTTC.

This clonotype was seen a single time. The J gene is TRBJ1-5, the V gene TRBV20-1, with D perhaps TRBD1 (6 bases). V was shortened by 3 bases and J by 4 bases, with 22 bases between the two germline ends. Germline lookup yields CDR1 DFQATT and CDR2 SNEGSKA (reference sequence). This CDR3 region has 17 residues. The CDR3 DNA reads TGCAGTGCTAGGGGGGGGGCGCGTAATTGGAATAATCAGCCCCAGCATTTT. Protein product: CSARGGARNWNNQPQHF.

This clonotype was counted a single time. V usage is TRBV3-1 and J usage is TRBJ1-2; no definite D call. Looked up from germline, CDR1 is LGHDT and CDR2 is YNNKEL (reference sequence). The V and J ends lost 1 base and 4 bases respectively, with 10 bases between them. The CDR3 has 14 residues. The CDR3 loop is CASSQGQMGYGYTF. In DNA form, the CDR3 reads TGTGCCAGCAGCCAAGGGCAGATGGGCTATGGCTACACCTTC.

The count of this clonotype is one. The chain employs TRBV2 and TRBJ1-2, with unresolved D. Trimming pared 1 base from V and 4 bases from J, leaving 13 bases between. This CDR3 region has 15 residues. CDR1 and CDR2 (germline): SNHLY, FYNNEI. In DNA form, the CDR3 reads TGTGCCAGCAGTGAAGGAGGGCCATTAGGCTATGGCTACACCTTC. It encodes CASSEGGPLGYGYTF.

J is TRBJ1-2 and V is TRBV18; tentative D call: TRBD1 (5 bases). The germline V gene has CDR1 KGHSH and CDR2 LQKENI. V lost 2 bases, J lost 5 bases, and 12 bases lay in between. There are 14 residues in the CDR3. CDR3 DNA sequence: TGTGCCAGCTCACCATATAGACAGATATATGGCTACACCTTC. Translating it yields CASSPYRQIYGYTF. The full variable domain, in which reference TRBV18 and TRBJ1-2 provide the parts outside the CDR3, is NAGVMQNPRHLVRRRGQEARLRCSPMKGHSHVYWYRQLPEEGLKFMVYLQKENIIDESGMPKERFSAEFPKEGPSILRIQQVVRGDSAAYFCASSPYRQIYGYTFGSGTRLTVV.

V and J are TRBV21-1 and TRBJ2-7. TRBV21-1 is described as a pseudogene. This CDR3 is built from 15 residues. The CDR3 loop reads CASSKETARSYEQYF. CDR3 sequence (DNA): TGTGCCAGCAGCAAAGAAACAGCCAGATCCTACGAGCAGTACTTC.

The chain links TRBV12-3 or TRBV12-4 to TRBJ2-1; D possibly corresponds to TRBD1 (6 bases). With 6 bases removed from V and 2 bases from J, the gap between germline ends came to 8 bases. The CDR3 spans 13 residues. This chain's CDR3 is CASSRDTYNEQFF. The CDR3 nucleotides are TGTGCCAGCAGCCGGGACACCTACAATGAGCAGTTCTTC.

This chain connects TRBV7-2 to TRBJ2-5, with D tentatively TRBD1 or TRBD2 (7 bases each). The V gene lost 5 bases and the J gene lost 5 bases, with 18 bases spanning the gap. The V gene's germline CDR1 is SGHTA and CDR2 FQGNSA. The CDR3 runs to 15 residues. This CDR3 reads CASSPQARGGETQYF. CDR3 nucleotides: TGTGCCAGCAGCCCCCAGGCCAGGGGGGGGGAGACCCAGTACTTC.